This TCR beta chain was sequenced for a study of response to subunit inactivated influenza vaccine. TCRdb processed the RT-PCR reads anew with MiXCR; each CDR3 protein has one entry. The table includes a few hundred thousand distinct CDR3 sequences, 14% detected once. Trimming stripped 7 bases from V and 1 base from J, with 16 bases between. Germline V gene sequence: CDR1 SGHTA, CDR2 FQGNSA. The CDR3 length is 16 residues. Study-level findings and limits: There was a suggestion from the authors that each seasonal influenza vaccination recruits few new T cells.

In the case of this clonotype: The target antigen is unknown.

The origin of this receptor is a man aged 50 to 60 who received an inactivated influenza vaccine. The chain uses TRBV7-2 and TRBJ2-2; D possibly corresponds to TRBD2 (5 bases). Sequences were derived from PBMCs from blood, sampled 11 to 12 days after vaccination. Here the CDR3 DNA reads TGTGCCAGCACCTCCACTGGGAGTCTGAACACCGGGGAGCTGTTTTTT. Its translation: CASTSTGSLNTGELFF. The variable domain in full, with the rest retrieved from reference TRBV7-2 and TRBJ2-2, is GAGVSQSPSNKVTEKGKDVELRCDPISGHTALYWYRQSLGQGLEFLIYFQGNSAPDKSGLPSDRFSAERTGGSVSTLTIQRTQQEDSAVYLCASTSTGSLNTGELFFGEGSRLTVL.